The rows below give T cell receptor beta chains drawn from one sample of a study of blood T cells in healthy people across ages. Each CDR3 protein gets one entry after TCRdb re-called the 5' RACE reads with MiXCR. The table lists fewer than 700,000 distinct CDR3 sequences, around 43% of them singletons. Sample: blood. Every receptor here comes from an elderly man in good health. Both conserved end residues are part of each CDR3. The D gene is left open where the match is weak. A row's size may be missing; if present it is once, few, many or a size class.

TRBV4-3	TRBD2	TRBJ2-5	NA	TGCGCCAGCAGCCTTTTCTCCGGGACTAGCGGAAACAATGAGCAGTACTTC	CASSLFSGTSGNNEQYF
TRBV2	TRBD1	TRBJ2-5	NA	TGTGCCAGCAGTGATATGTCAGGGGGTTGGAAAGAGACCCAGTACTTC	CASSDMSGGWKETQYF
TRBV6-5	NA	TRBJ2-5	many	TGTGCCAGCAGGCCAACAGGGCCTAAAGAGACCCAGTACTTC	CASRPTGPKETQYF
TRBV18	TRBD2	TRBJ2-7	NA	TGTGCCAGCTCACCTACGGGGGGGACCTACGAGCAGTACTTC	CASSPTGGTYEQYF
TRBV27	NA	TRBJ2-3	NA	TGTGCCAGCACACAGGGCTTAGATACGCAGTATTTT	CASTQGLDTQYF
TRBV28	NA	TRBJ2-1	once	TGTGCCAGCAGTCCGTCGGGACTTAGGACCGATGAGCAGTTCTTC	CASSPSGLRTDEQFF
TRBV20-1	NA	TRBJ2-3	once	TGCAGTGCTAGCGACACCGGCCTACCCCACACGCAGTATTTT	CSASDTGLPHTQYF
TRBV18	TRBD2	TRBJ2-5	NA	TGTGCCAGCTCCCTCGGACTAGCGGGAGGGCCGGAGGAGACCCAGTACTTC	CASSLGLAGGPEETQYF
TRBV20-1	NA	TRBJ2-1	NA	TGCAGTGCTAGTCACCCGACAGTCGAGCAGTTCTTC	CSASHPTVEQFF
TRBV6-2/TRBV6-3	TRBD2	TRBJ2-1	NA	TGTGCCAGCAGTTACGAGGAGCGGGGGAATGAGCAGTTCTTC	CASSYEERGNEQFF
TRBV7-8	NA	TRBJ2-7	NA	TGTGCCAGCAGCTTAGGGGCAGGGGCCACCTACGAGCAGTACTTC	CASSLGAGATYEQYF
TRBV30	NA	TRBJ2-7	few	TGTGCCTGTAACGAGCAGTACTTC	CACNEQYF
TRBV18	NA	TRBJ1-2	NA	TGTGCCAGTTCCAAACAGGATCCGGGCTACACCTTC	CASSKQDPGYTF
TRBV4-3	NA	TRBJ2-2	once	TGCGCCAGCAGCCAAGCTCGGAACGGGGAGCTGTTTTTT	CASSQARNGELFF
TRBV6-6	NA	TRBJ1-2	NA	TGTGCCAGCAGTGTTGAGGGTGGCTACACCTTC	CASSVEGGYTF
TRBV5-1	NA	TRBJ2-5	NA	TGCGCCAGCAGCTTGTTTGGACAGACCCAGTACTTC	CASSLFGQTQYF
TRBV14	NA	TRBJ1-1	NA	TGTGCCAGCAGCCAAGGTGATAGTAGGCTCTCTGAAGCTTTCTTT	CASSQGDSRLSEAFF
TRBV29-1	NA	TRBJ2-7	few	TGCAGCGTTGAGGAGGGTTGGTACGAGCAGTACTTC	CSVEEGWYEQYF
TRBV5-6	NA	TRBJ2-1	NA	TGTGCCAGCAGCAGCTCGCTTGGGACACCCCTCGGAGAGCAGTTCTTC	CASSSSLGTPLGEQFF
TRBV30	TRBD2	TRBJ2-3	NA	TGTGCCTGGAGGTTAGCGGGGGGGACGGGCGCAGATACGCAGTATTTT	CAWRLAGGTGADTQYF
TRBV7-2	NA	TRBJ2-1	NA	TGTGCCAGCAGCTTAGCGGCGACAGCCTCCTACAATGAGCAGTTCTTC	CASSLAATASYNEQFF
TRBV12-3/TRBV12-4	TRBD2	TRBJ2-1	once	TGTGCCAGCAGTTTCCCCCAGGGAGGGTACAATGAGCAGTTCTTC	CASSFPQGGYNEQFF
TRBV4-3	TRBD1	TRBJ1-1	many	TGCGCCAGCAGCTCCGGACAGGGGAGGAACACTGAAGCTTTCTTT	CASSSGQGRNTEAFF
TRBV20-1	TRBD2	TRBJ2-5	once	TGCAGTGCTAGAGATCGCCTAGCGGGGGACCAAGAGACCCAGTACTTC	CSARDRLAGDQETQYF